This paragraph reports one T cell receptor beta chain. V dropped 8 bases and J dropped 7; count of bases not matched to a gene: 8. Germline V gene data show CDR1 as SNHLY and CDR2 as FYNNEI. The CDR3 has 14 residues. The sample originates from a study of cytomegalovirus exposure and HLA in healthy donors. Study summary: Most genotyped donors, around four fifths of 300 to 400, had Caucasian-associated genetic ancestry.

The PCR had 60 Vbeta and 13 Jbeta primers. Measured with immunoSEQ multiplex PCR; TCRdb has only the in-frame clones, and not every one. Found here are around 150,000 clones, nearly 90% of them singletons; the top ten hold 0.51%. This clonotype was sampled from a woman aged 40 to 50 in good health and CMV-seronegative. The sequencing input was PBMCs. The chain combines TRBV2 with TRBJ1-4, with 9 bases lining up with TRBD1. The CDR3 DNA reads TGTGCCAGCGTACGAGCGACAGGGGGTGAAAAACTGTTTTTT. Amino acid sequence: CASVRATGGEKLFF.